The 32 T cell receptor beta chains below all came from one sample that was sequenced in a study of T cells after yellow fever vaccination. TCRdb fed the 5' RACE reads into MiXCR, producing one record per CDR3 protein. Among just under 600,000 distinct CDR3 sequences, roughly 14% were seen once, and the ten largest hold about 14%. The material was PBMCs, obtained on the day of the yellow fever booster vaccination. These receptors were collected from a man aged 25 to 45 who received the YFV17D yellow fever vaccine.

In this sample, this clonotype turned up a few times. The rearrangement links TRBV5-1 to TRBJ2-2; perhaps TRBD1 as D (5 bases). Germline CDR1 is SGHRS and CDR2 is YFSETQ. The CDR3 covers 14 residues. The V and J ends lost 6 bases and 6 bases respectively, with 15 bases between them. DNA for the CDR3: TGCGCCAGCACCCCCTATGACAGCGCCGGGGAGCTGTTTTTT. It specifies CASTPYDSAGELFF.

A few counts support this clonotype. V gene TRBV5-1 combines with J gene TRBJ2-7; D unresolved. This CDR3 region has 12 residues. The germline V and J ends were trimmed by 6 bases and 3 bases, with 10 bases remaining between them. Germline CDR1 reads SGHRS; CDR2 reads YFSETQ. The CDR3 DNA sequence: TGCGCCAGCATAAGGGTCCACTACGAGCAGTACTTC. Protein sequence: CASIRVHYEQYF.

CDR3 protein: CASSLVVGTLWETQYF. The CDR3 DNA is TGTGCCAGCAGCTTAGTGGTCGGGACGCTCTGGGAGACCCAGTACTTC. V usage is TRBV7-2 and J usage is TRBJ2-5; D is possibly TRBD1 or TRBD2 (5 bases each). The germline V gene has CDR1 SGHTA and CDR2 FQGNSA. The CDR3 is made up of 16 amino acids. Trimming pared 1 base from V and 5 bases from J, leaving 17 bases between.

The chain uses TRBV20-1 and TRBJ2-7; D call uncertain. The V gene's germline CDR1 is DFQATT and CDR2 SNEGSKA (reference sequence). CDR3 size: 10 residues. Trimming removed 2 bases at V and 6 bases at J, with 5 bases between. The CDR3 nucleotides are TGCAGTGCTAGAAAGATCGAGCAGTACTTC. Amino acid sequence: CSARKIEQYF.

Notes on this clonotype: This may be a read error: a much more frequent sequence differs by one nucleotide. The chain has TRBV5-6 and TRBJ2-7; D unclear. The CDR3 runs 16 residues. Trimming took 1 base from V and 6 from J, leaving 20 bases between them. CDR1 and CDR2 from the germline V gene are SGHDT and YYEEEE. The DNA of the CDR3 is TGTGCCAGCAGCTTGAGTCTCGCGAGATTACTGGGCGAGCAGTACTTC. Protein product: CASSLSLARLLGEQYF.

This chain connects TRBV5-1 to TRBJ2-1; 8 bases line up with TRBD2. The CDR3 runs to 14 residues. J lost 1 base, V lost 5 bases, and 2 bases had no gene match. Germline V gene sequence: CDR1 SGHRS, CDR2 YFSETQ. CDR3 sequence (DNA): TGCGCCAGCAGACTAGCGGAATCCTACAATGAGCAGTTCTTC. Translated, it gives CASRLAESYNEQFF.

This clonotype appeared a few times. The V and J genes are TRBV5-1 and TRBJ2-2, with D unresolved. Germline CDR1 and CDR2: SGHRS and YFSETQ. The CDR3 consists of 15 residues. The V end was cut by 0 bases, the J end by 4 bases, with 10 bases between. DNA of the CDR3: TGCGCCAGCAGCTTGGTCCGGACGGGCACCGGGGAGCTGTTTTTT. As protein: CASSLVRTGTGELFF.

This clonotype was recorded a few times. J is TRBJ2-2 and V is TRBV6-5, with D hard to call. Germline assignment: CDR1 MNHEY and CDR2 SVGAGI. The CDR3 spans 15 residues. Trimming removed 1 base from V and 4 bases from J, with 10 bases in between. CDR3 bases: TGTGCCAGCAGTTACTTGTGGGGTCCCACCGGGGAGCTGTTTTTT. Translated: CASSYLWGPTGELFF.

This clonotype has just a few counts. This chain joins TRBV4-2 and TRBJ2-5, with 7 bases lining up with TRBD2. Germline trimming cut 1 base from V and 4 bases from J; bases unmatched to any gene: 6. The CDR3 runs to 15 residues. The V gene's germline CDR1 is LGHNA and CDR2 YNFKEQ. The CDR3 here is CASSQGGSGVETQYF. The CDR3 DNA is TGTGCCAGCAGCCAAGGCGGGAGTGGAGTAGAGACCCAGTACTTC.

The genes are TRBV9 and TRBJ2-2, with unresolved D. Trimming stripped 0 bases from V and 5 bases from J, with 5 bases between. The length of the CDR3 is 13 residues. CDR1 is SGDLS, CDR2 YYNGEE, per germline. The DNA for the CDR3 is TGTGCCAGCAGCGTAGGTAGAACCGGGGAGCTGTTTTTT. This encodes CASSVGRTGELFF.

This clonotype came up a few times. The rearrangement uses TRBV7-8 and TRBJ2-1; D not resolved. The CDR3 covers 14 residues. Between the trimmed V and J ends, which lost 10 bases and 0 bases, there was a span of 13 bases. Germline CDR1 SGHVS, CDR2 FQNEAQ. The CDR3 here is CATSRVSSYNEQFF. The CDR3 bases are TGTGCCACGAGTAGGGTTTCCTCCTACAATGAGCAGTTCTTC.

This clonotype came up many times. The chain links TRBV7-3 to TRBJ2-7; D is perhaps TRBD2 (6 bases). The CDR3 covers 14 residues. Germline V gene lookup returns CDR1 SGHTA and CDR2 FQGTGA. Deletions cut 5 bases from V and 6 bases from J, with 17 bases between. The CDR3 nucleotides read TGTGCCAGCAGCGCCTTTGGCGAGACTAGCGAGCAGTACTTC. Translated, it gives CASSAFGETSEQYF. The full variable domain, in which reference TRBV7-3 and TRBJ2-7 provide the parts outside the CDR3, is GAGVSQTPSNKVTEKGKYVELRCDPISGHTALYWYRQSLGQGPEFLIYFQGTGAADDSGLPNDRFFAVRPEGSVSTLKIQRTERGDSAVYLCASSAFGETSEQYFGPGTRLTVT.

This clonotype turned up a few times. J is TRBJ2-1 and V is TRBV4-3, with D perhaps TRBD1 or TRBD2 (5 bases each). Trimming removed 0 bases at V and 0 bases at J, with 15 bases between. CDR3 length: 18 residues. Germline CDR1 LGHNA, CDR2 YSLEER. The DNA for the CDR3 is TGCGCCAGCAGCCAAGATACAGCCTGGGGGATCTCCTACAATGAGCAGTTCTTC. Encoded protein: CASSQDTAWGISYNEQFF.

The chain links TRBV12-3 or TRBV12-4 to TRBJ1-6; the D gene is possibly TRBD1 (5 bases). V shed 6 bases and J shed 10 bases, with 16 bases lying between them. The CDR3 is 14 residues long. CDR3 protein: CASRPLGGWSPLHF. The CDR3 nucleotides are TGTGCCAGCAGGCCGCTGGGGGGTTGGTCACCCCTCCACTTT.

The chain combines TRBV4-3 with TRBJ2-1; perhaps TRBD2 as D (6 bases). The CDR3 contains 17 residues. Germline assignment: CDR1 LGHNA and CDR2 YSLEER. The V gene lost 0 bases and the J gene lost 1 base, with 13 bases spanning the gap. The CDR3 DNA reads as TGCGCCAGCAGCCAAGACTCCGGGAGTAGTTCCTACAATGAGCAGTTCTTC. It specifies CASSQDSGSSSYNEQFF.

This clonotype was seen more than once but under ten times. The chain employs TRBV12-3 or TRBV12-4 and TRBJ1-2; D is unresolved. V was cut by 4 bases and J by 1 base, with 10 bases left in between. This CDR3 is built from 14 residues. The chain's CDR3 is CASSSSNSNYGYTF. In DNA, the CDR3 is TGTGCCAGCAGTTCCTCTAACAGTAACTATGGCTACACCTTC.

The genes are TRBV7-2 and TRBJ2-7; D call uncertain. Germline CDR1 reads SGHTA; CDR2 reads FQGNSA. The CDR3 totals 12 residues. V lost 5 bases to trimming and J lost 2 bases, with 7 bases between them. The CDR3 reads CASSLFPYEQYF. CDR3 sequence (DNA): TGTGCCAGCAGCCTCTTCCCCTACGAGCAGTACTTC.

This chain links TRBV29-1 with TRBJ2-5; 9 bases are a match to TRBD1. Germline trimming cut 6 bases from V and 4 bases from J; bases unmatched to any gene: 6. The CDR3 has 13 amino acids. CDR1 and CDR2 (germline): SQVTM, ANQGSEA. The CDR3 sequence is CSVGQGRGETQYF. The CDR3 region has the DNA TGCAGCGTCGGACAGGGGAGAGGAGAGACCCAGTACTTC. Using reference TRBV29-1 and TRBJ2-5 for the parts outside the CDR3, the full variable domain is SAVISQKPSRDICQRGTSLTIQCQVDSQVTMMFWYRQQPGQSLTLIATANQGSEATYESGFVIDKFPISRPNLTFSTLTVSNMSPEDSSIYLCSVGQGRGETQYFGPGTRLLVL.

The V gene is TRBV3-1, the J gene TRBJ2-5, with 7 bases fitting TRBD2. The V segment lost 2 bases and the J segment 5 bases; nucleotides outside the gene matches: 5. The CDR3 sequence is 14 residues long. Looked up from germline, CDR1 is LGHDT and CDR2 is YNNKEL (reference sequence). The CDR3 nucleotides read TGTGCCAGCAGCCAACTGACTAGCCGGGAGACCCAGTACTTC. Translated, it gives CASSQLTSRETQYF.

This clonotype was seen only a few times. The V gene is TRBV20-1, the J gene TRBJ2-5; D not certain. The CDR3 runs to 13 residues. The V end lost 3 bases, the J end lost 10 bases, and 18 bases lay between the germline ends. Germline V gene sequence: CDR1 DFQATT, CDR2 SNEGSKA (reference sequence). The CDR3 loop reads CSASRDAVRDQYF. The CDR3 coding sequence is TGCAGTGCTAGTCGTGACGCCGTTAGAGACCAGTACTTC.

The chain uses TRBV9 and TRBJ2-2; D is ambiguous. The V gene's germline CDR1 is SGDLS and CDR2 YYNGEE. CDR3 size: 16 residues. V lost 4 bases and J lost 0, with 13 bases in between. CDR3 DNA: TGTGCCAGCAGCTTTCACGGAGCTCCGAACACCGGGGAGCTGTTTTTT. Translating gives CASSFHGAPNTGELFF.

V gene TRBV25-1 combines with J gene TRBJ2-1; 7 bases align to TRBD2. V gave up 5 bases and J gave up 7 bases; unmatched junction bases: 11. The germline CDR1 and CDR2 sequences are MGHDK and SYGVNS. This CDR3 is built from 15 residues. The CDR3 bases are TGTGCCAGCAGTTTCCCCGCGGGAGCAAAGAATGAGCAGTTCTTC. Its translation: CASSFPAGAKNEQFF. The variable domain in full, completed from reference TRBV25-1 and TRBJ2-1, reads EADIYQTPRYLVIGTGKKITLECSQTMGHDKMYWYQQDPGMELHLIHYSYGVNSTEKGDLSSESTVSRIRTEHFPLTLESARPSHTSQYLCASSFPAGAKNEQFFGPGTRLTVL.

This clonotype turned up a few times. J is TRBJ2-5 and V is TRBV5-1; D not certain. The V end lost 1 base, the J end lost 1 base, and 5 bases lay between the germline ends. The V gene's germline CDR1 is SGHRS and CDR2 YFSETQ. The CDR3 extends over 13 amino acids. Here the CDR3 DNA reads TGCGCCAGCAGCTTGTTTCGCCAAGAGACCCAGTACTTC. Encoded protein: CASSLFRQETQYF. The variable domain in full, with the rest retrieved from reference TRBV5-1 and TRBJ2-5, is KAGVTQTPRYLIKTRGQQVTLSCSPISGHRSVSWYQQTPGQGLQFLFEYFSETQRNKGNFPGRFSGRQFSNSRSEMNVSTLELGDSALYLCASSLFRQETQYFGPGTRLLVL.

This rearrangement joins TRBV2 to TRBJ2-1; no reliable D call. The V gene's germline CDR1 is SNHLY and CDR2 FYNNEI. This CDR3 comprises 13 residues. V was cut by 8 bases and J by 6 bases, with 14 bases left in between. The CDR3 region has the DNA TGTGCCAGCGGGGTTCTCCCGGGCAATGAGCAGTTCTTC. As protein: CASGVLPGNEQFF.

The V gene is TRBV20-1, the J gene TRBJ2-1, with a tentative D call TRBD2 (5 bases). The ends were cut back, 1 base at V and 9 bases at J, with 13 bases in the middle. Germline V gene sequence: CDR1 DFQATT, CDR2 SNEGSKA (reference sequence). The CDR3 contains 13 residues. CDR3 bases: TGCAGTGCTAGAGGGACTCCGAGAGGTGAGCAGTTCTTC. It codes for CSARGTPRGEQFF.

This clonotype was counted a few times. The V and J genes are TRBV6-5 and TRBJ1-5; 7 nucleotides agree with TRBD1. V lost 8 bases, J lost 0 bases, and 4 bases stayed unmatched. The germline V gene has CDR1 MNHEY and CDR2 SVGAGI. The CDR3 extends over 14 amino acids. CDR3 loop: CASLNRGSNQPQHF. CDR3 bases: TGTGCCAGCCTGAACAGGGGTAGCAATCAGCCCCAGCATTTT.

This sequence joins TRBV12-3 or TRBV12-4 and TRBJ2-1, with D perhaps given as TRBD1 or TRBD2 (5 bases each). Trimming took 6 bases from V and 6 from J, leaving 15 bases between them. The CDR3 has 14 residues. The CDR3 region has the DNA TGTGCCAGCAGCTCCGGGGTTGGGGGCAATGAGCAGTTCTTC. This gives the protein CASSSGVGGNEQFF.

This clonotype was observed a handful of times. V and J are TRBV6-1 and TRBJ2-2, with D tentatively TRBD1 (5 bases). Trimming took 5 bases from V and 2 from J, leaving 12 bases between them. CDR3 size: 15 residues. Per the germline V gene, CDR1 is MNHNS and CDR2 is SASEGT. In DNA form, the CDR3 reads TGTGCCAGCAGTACCTTTGACAGAAACACCGGGGAGCTGTTTTTT. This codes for CASSTFDRNTGELFF.

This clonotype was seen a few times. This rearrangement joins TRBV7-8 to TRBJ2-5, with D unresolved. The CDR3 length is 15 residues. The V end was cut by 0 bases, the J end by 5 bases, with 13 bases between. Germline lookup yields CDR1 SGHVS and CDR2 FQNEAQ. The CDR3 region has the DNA TGTGCCAGCAGCTTAGCGGCGGTGATCGCCGAGACCCAGTACTTC. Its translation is CASSLAAVIAETQYF.

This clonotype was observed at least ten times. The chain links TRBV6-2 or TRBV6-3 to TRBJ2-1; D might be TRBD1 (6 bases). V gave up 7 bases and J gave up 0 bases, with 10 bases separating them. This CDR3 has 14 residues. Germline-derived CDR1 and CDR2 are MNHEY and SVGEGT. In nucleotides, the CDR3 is TGTGCCAGCAAGGGGGATAGCTCCTACAATGAGCAGTTCTTC. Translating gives CASKGDSSYNEQFF.

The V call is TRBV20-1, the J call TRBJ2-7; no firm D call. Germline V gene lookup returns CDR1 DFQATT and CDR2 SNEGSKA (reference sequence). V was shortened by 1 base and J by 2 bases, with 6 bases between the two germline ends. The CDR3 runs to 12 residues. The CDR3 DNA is TGCAGTGCTAGAGTACCACCCTACGAGCAGTACTTC. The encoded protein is CSARVPPYEQYF.

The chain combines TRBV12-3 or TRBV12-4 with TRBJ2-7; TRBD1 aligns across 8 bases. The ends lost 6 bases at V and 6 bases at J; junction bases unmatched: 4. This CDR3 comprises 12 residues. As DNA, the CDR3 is TGTGCCAGCAGACTAACAGGGGGCGAGCAGTACTTC. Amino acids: CASRLTGGEQYF.